Below are 21 T cell receptor beta chains sequenced from a single sample in a study of shared clonotypes between healthy human individuals. The assay was immunoSEQ multiplex PCR, and TCRdb's table has in-frame clones only and misses some. The sample lists roughly 500,000 clones, 60% to 85% occurring once. The material sequenced was PBMCs. These receptors all stem from a woman in her thirties or forties in good health. Some clones in this sample may be carry-over from other donors' samples.

Comments on this clone: This may be a read error: a much more frequent sequence differs by one nucleotide. This rearrangement joins TRBV7-3 to TRBJ1-1; D is undetermined. The CDR3 is 14 residues long. V lost 2 bases to trimming and J lost 1 base, with 8 bases between them. Germline V CDR1 and CDR2: SGHTA, FQGTGA. The CDR3: CASSLAGKNTEAFF. As DNA, the CDR3 is TGTGCCAGCAGCTTAGCGGGGAAGAACACTGAAGCTTTCTTT.

The J gene is TRBJ2-3, the V gene TRBV19, with TRBD2 as a possible D gene (6 bases). The V and J ends lost 11 bases and 3 bases respectively, with 18 bases between them. Germline CDR1 LNHDA, CDR2 SQIVND (reference sequence). The CDR3 is 14 amino acids. CDR3 sequence (DNA): TGTGCCTCCAAGGATAGCGGCGGGACAGATACGCAGTATTTT. Residues: CASKDSGGTDTQYF. The variable domain in full, completed from reference TRBV19 and TRBJ2-3, reads DGGITQSPKYLFRKEGQNVTLSCEQNLNHDAMYWYRQDPGQGLRLIYYSQIVNDFQKGDIAEGYSVSREKKESFPLTVTSAQKNPTAFYLCASKDSGGTDTQYFGPGTRLTVL.

The chain carries TRBV13 and TRBJ2-7; TRBD1 matches at 7 bases. V gave up 5 bases and J gave up 7 bases; unmatched junction bases: 14. Per germline, CDR1 PRHDT and CDR2 FYEKMQ (reference sequence). The CDR3 spans 15 residues. CDR3 DNA sequence: TGTGCCAGCAGCCGCACCGGGACAGACTCTAGAGAGCAGTACTTC. This encodes CASSRTGTDSREQYF.

The chain employs TRBV10-2 and TRBJ1-1; TRBD1 is a possible D gene (5 bases). V was clipped by 2 bases and J by 7 bases, with 8 bases between them. This CDR3 spans 12 amino acids. In germline, CDR1 is WSHSY, CDR2 SAAADI. For the CDR3, the DNA is TGCGCCAGCAGTGAGGGGGGGGATGAAGCTTTCTTT. Its protein product is CASSEGGDEAFF.

The chain links TRBV10-1 to TRBJ2-7, with TRBD2 as a possible D gene (5 bases). The CDR3 totals 15 residues. Deletions cut 6 bases from V and 0 bases from J, with 15 bases between. The germline V gene has CDR1 WNHNN and CDR2 SYGVQD (reference sequence). The CDR3 protein is CASRGLAFPSYEQYF. CDR3 DNA: TGCGCCAGCAGAGGACTTGCATTCCCCTCCTACGAGCAGTACTTC.

The rearrangement uses TRBV30 and TRBJ2-7; 12 bases map to TRBD2. The germline CDR1 and CDR2 sequences are GTSNPN and SVGIG (reference sequence). This CDR3 comprises 14 residues. V lost 2 bases, J lost 2 bases, and 1 base stayed unmatched. CDR3 nucleotides: TGTGCCTGGAGTAGGACTAGCGGGGCCTACGAGCAGTACTTC. Translating it yields CAWSRTSGAYEQYF.

The chain recombines TRBV13 with TRBJ2-7; 11 bases are a match to TRBD1. The J segment lost 9 bases and the V segment lost 5 bases, leaving 6 bases of the junction unmatched. CDR3 size: 13 residues. In germline, CDR1 is PRHDT, CDR2 FYEKMQ (reference sequence). This chain's CDR3 is CASSTGTGGGQYF. In nucleotides, the CDR3 is TGTGCCAGCAGCACCGGGACAGGGGGAGGGCAGTACTTC.

This clone was seen at least ten times. V gene TRBV2 combines with J gene TRBJ1-2, with TRBD1 identical over 8 bases. Germline V gene sequence: CDR1 SNHLY, CDR2 FYNNEI. This CDR3 is built from 15 residues. V dropped 7 bases and J dropped 4; count of bases not matched to a gene: 11. The CDR3 DNA sequence: TGTGCCAGCACTGACAGGGGCCGCCCCTTCTATGGCTACACCTTC. Translated, it gives CASTDRGRPFYGYTF.

This chain's CDR3 is CASSENGGMNNEQFF. CDR3 DNA: TGTGCCAGCAGCGAAAACGGGGGGATGAACAATGAGCAGTTCTTC. This rearrangement joins TRBV7-3 to TRBJ2-1; 7 bases align to TRBD2. The CDR3 has 15 amino acids. V dropped 5 bases and J dropped 5; count of bases not matched to a gene: 9. Germline loops: CDR1 SGHTA, CDR2 FQGTGA.

This rearrangement joins TRBV7-8 to TRBJ1-5, with D unclear. With 3 bases removed from V and 5 bases from J, the gap between germline ends came to 8 bases. The V gene's germline CDR1 is SGHVS and CDR2 FQNEAQ. The CDR3 extends over 13 amino acids. As DNA, the CDR3 is TGTGCCAGCAGCTTTTCTCCGTATCAGCCCCAGCATTTT. Translating it yields CASSFSPYQPQHF.

V usage is TRBV6-1 and J usage is TRBJ2-2, with a weak D call TRBD1 (5 bases). The CDR3 spans 14 residues. CDR1 and CDR2 (germline): MNHNS, SASEGT. The germline V and J ends were trimmed by 2 bases and 5 bases, with 9 bases remaining between them. In DNA, the CDR3 is TGTGCCAGCAGTGAAAGAAGGGGAACCGGGGAGCTGTTTTTT. Translated, it gives CASSERRGTGELFF.

The chain carries TRBV7-2 and TRBJ1-3; 8 bases fit TRBD1. The trim removed 1 base at V and 0 bases at J, leaving 8 bases unmatched. CDR3 length: 18 amino acids. Germline CDR1 is SGHTA and CDR2 is FQGNSA. The CDR3 loop reads CASSLVGGQGNSGNTIYF. The CDR3 DNA reads TGTGCCAGCAGCTTAGTAGGAGGACAGGGAAACTCTGGAAACACCATATATTTT.

This chain joins TRBV4-1 and TRBJ2-1, with D perhaps TRBD2 (6 bases). The CDR3 sequence is 17 residues long. Trimming stripped 1 base from V and 0 bases from J, with 13 bases between. Per germline, CDR1 MGHRA and CDR2 YSYEKL. CDR3 bases: TGCGCCAGCAGCCAAGTGCGAGCCGGGGGCTCCTACAATGAGCAGTTCTTC. It encodes CASSQVRAGGSYNEQFF.

This rearrangement joins TRBV7-9 to TRBJ1-5; D call uncertain. Germline V gene sequence: CDR1 SEHNR, CDR2 FQNEAQ (reference sequence). This CDR3 spans 13 amino acids. V gave up 0 bases and J gave up 6 bases, with 6 bases separating them. CDR3 bases: TGTGCCAGCAGCTTAGCCGGAATTCAGCCCCAGCATTTT. Its translation is CASSLAGIQPQHF.

The CDR3: CASSYSGAGTGNTIYF. The CDR3 DNA reads TGTGCCAGCAGTTACTCCGGGGCAGGGACAGGAAACACCATATATTTT. The chain uses TRBV6-5 and TRBJ1-3, with D possibly TRBD1 on 6 matching bases. Germline-derived CDR1 and CDR2 are MNHEY and SVGAGI. Trimming removed 0 bases from V and 4 bases from J, with 13 bases in between. This CDR3 contains 16 residues.

This clone was observed a single time. The chain couples TRBV5-1 to TRBJ2-5; possibly TRBD1 or TRBD2 for D (6 bases each). There are 14 residues in the CDR3. Germline V gene data show CDR1 as SGHRS and CDR2 as YFSETQ. V was shortened by 0 bases and J by 7 bases, with 13 bases between the two germline ends. Written as DNA, the CDR3 is TGCGCCAGCAGCTTGGAAGGTGGAGGGGGGACCCAGTACTTC. It specifies CASSLEGGGGTQYF.

The chain recombines TRBV29-1 with TRBJ2-1; possibly TRBD1 or TRBD2 for D (5 bases each). V lost 3 bases to trimming and J lost 2 bases, with 14 bases between them. Germline V gene lookup returns CDR1 SQVTM and CDR2 ANQGSEA. The CDR3 has 15 residues. The chain's CDR3 is CSVERDQGPYNEQFF. CDR3 nucleotides: TGCAGCGTTGAGAGGGACCAGGGCCCCTACAATGAGCAGTTCTTC.

The chain employs TRBV18 and TRBJ2-5, with 11 bases fitting TRBD2. This CDR3 comprises 18 residues. Trimming cost V 3 bases and J 1 base; bases outside gene matches: 10. Germline loops: CDR1 KGHSH, CDR2 LQKENI. The chain's CDR3 is CASSPRRSSGRLQETQYF. The CDR3 DNA sequence: TGTGCCAGCTCACCCCGCCGGTCTAGCGGGAGGCTCCAAGAGACCCAGTACTTC.

The rearrangement links TRBV7-8 to TRBJ2-5; D may be TRBD2 (6 bases). V dropped 5 bases and J dropped 4 bases, with 17 bases sitting between them. The germline gives CDR1 SGHVS, CDR2 FQNEAQ. The CDR3 has 15 residues. For the CDR3, the DNA is TGTGCCAGCAGCGCCATAGCGGCCCGAGGAGAGACCCAGTACTTC. This codes for CASSAIAARGETQYF.

The chain has TRBV5-5 and TRBJ1-5; 7 bases are a match to TRBD1. Germline V gene sequence: CDR1 SGHKS, CDR2 YYEKEE (reference sequence). This CDR3 region has 14 residues. With V trimmed by 0 bases and J by 9 bases, 6 bases remained unmatched. For the CDR3, the DNA is TGTGCCAGCAGCTTGGTACAGGGGCCAGGGCCCCAGCATTTT. Translating gives CASSLVQGPGPQHF.

The J gene is TRBJ2-2, the V gene TRBV30, with D unresolved. Germline loops: CDR1 GTSNPN, CDR2 SVGIG (reference sequence). V was cut by 2 bases and J by 4 bases, with 8 bases left in between. This CDR3 is 13 amino acids long. CDR3 in amino acids: CAWSFDGTGELFF. DNA of the CDR3: TGTGCCTGGAGTTTTGATGGCACCGGGGAGCTGTTTTTT.